The 5 T cell receptor beta chains below were found in one sample sequenced in a study of blood T cell repertoires in COVID-19. Clones were read by immunoSEQ multiplex PCR, and TCRdb kept only the in-frame ones, dropping some. The sample has 150,000 to 200,000 clones; roughly 79% are singletons. The sequenced sample consisted of peripheral blood. All receptors come from a woman older than 75 with COVID-19, enrolled during active disease.

J is TRBJ1-1 and V is TRBV29-1, with 10 bases that match TRBD1. The V gene's germline CDR1 is SQVTM and CDR2 ANQGSEA. V dropped 5 bases and J dropped 5; count of bases not matched to a gene: 5. The CDR3 spans 13 residues. CDR3 region: CSVCPDRGTEAFF. The CDR3 DNA follows: TGCAGCGTTTGCCCGGACAGGGGGACTGAAGCTTTCTTT.

The chain carries TRBV29-1 and TRBJ2-7; no clear D. Trimming took 3 bases from V and 3 from J, leaving 12 bases between them. This CDR3 contains 13 residues. Germline CDR1 SQVTM, CDR2 ANQGSEA. CDR3 sequence reads: CSVDGGANYEQYF. DNA for the CDR3: TGCAGCGTTGACGGCGGCGCGAACTACGAGCAGTACTTC.

V is TRBV3-1 (or the pseudogene TRBV3-2) and J is TRBJ2-5; D perhaps matches TRBD1 (6 bases). Germline CDR1 and CDR2: LGHDT and YNNKEL (reference sequence). The CDR3 has 13 residues. V lost 3 bases, J lost 5 bases, and 10 bases lay in between. CDR3 sequence (DNA): TGTGCCAGCAGCCACAGGGGCGCGGAGACCCAGTACTTC. Translation gives CASSHRGAETQYF.

The count of this clone is one. V gene TRBV12-3 or TRBV12-4 combines with J gene TRBJ1-1, with 7 positions matching TRBD1. V shed 6 bases and J 8 bases; nucleotides not matched to a gene: 3. CDR3 length: 11 residues. The CDR3 region is CASSPGGEAFF. The CDR3 coding sequence is TGTGCCAGCAGCCCAGGGGGGGAAGCTTTCTTT.

This chain connects TRBV28 to TRBJ2-2; D unresolved. CDR3 length: 15 residues. Germline V gives CDR1 MDHEN, CDR2 SYDVKM. V was cut by 5 bases and J by 6 bases, with 16 bases left in between. CDR3: CASSRSRLPPGELFF. CDR3 nucleotides: TGTGCCAGCAGTCGAAGCCGTTTACCGCCCGGGGAGCTGTTTTTT. Variable domain in full (rest from reference TRBV28 and TRBJ2-2): DVKVTQSSRYLVKRTGEKVFLECVQDMDHENMFWYRQDPGLGLRLIYFSYDVKMKEKGDIPEGYSVSREKKERFSLILESASTNQTSMYLCASSRSRLPPGELFFGEGSRLTVL.